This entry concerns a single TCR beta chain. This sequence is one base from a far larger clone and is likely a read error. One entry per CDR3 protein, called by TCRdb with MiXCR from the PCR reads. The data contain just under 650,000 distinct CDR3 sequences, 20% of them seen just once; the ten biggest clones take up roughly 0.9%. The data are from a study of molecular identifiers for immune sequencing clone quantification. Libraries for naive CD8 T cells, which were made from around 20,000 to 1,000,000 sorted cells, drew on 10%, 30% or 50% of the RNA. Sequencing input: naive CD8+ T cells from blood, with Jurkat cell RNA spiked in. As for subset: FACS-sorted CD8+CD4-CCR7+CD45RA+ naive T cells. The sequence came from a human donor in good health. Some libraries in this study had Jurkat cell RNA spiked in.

CDR3 nucleotide sequence: TGTGCCAGCAGCCTAGGGACAGGGAGCTCCTGCGAGCAGTACTTC. The encoded protein is CASSLGTGSSCEQYF. The chain recombines TRBV7-9 with TRBJ2-7, with 9 bases that match TRBD1. Germline V gives CDR1 SEHNR, CDR2 FQNEAQ (reference sequence). This CDR3 is built from 15 residues.